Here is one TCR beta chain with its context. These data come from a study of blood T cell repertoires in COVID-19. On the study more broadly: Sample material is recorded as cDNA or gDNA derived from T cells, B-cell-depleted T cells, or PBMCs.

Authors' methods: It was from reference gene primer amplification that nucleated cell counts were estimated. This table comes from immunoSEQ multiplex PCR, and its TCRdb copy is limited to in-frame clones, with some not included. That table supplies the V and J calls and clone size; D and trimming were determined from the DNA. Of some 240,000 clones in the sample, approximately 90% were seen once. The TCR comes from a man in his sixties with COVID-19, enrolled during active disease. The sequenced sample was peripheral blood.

CDR3 nucleotides: TGCGCCAGCAGCTTGGCTACCTCGGAGGGGAGTGAGCAGTTCTTC. Translation gives CASSLATSEGSEQFF. This rearrangement joins TRBV5-1 to TRBJ2-1, with D perhaps matching TRBD2 (6 bases). This CDR3 contains 15 residues. CDR1 and CDR2 (germline): SGHRS, YFSETQ. V was clipped by 0 bases and J by 9 bases, with 16 bases between them.